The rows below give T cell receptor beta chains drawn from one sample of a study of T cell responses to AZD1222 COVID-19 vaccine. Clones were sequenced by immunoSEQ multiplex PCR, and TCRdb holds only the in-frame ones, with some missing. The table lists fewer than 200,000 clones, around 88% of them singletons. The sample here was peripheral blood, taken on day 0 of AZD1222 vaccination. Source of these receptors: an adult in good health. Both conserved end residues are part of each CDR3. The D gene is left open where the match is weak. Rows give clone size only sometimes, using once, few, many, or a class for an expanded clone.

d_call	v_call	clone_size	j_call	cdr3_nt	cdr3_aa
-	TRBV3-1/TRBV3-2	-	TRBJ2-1	TGTGCCAGCAGCCGGCGGGACCGAAGCAATGAGCAGTTCTTC	CASSRRDRSNEQFF
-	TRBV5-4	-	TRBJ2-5	TGTGCCAGCAGCTACGGGGTGGAAGAGACCCAGTACTTC	CASSYGVEETQYF
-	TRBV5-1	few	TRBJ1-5	TGCGCCAGCAGCTTGGATATGTGGGATGGCAATCAGCCCCAGCATTTT	CASSLDMWDGNQPQHF
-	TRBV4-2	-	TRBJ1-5	TGTGCCAGCAGCCAAGATAGGGCGGGGCAGCCCCAGCATTTT	CASSQDRAGQPQHF
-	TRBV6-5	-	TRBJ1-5	TGTGCCGTCACGGGAGGGTCGGTGAATCAGCCCCAGCATTTT	CAVTGGSVNQPQHF
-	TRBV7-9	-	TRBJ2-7	TGTGCCAGCAGCCCCGGGGCCTCCTACGAGCAGTACTTC	CASSPGASYEQYF
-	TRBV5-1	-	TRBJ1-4	TGCGCCAGCCTGGAGGCAACTAATGAAAAACTGTTTTTT	CASLEATNEKLFF
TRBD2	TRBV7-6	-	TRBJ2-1	TGTGCCAGCAGCTCTTCCTCCGGGACTAGCGGGAACGGTGAGCAGTTCTTC	CASSSSSGTSGNGEQFF
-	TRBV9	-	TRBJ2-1	TGTGCCAGCAGCACCAGAACCGGGAGCAAGGGCAATGAGCAGTTCTTC	CASSTRTGSKGNEQFF
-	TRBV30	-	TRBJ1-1	TGTGCCTGGAGTGTGGGATTGAACACTGAAGCTTTCTTT	CAWSVGLNTEAFF
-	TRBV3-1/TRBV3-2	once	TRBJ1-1	TGTGCCAGCAGCCCCGGAGACACTGAAGCTTTCTTT	CASSPGDTEAFF
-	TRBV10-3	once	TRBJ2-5	TGTGCCATCAGTGATAACAGGCACCAAGAGACCCAGTACTTC	CAISDNRHQETQYF
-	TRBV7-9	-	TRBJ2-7	TGTGCCAGCAGCCGACAGAACTACGAGCAGTACTTC	CASSRQNYEQYF
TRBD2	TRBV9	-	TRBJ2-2	TGTGCCAGCAGCTGGGGACTAGCGGGAGTTACCGGGGAGCTGTTTTTT	CASSWGLAGVTGELFF
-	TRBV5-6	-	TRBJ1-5	TGTGCCAGCAGCTTGTCGGGCGCAGGGTTTCAGCCCCAGCATTTT	CASSLSGAGFQPQHF
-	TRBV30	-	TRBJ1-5	TGTGCCTGGAGTCCCGGGTCAGGGGGCAATCAGCCCCAGCATTTT	CAWSPGSGGNQPQHF
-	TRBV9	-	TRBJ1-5	TGTGCCAGCAGCGTAGGTGTGGCGGGACAGCCCCAGCATTTT	CASSVGVAGQPQHF
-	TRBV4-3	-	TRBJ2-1	TGCGCCAGCAGCCAAGAAAATGGGAATGAGCAGTTCTTC	CASSQENGNEQFF
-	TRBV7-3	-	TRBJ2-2	TGTGCCAGCAGCCGAAAAGGCGGGGAGCTGTTTTTT	CASSRKGGELFF
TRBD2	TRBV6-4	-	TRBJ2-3	TGTGCCAGCAGTGACTCGCGGGGGGGCGATACGCAGTATTTT	CASSDSRGGDTQYF
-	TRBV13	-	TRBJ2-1	TGTGCCAGCAGTCCGGACGGCGGAGGGTACAATGAGCAGTTCTTC	CASSPDGGGYNEQFF
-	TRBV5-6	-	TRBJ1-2	TGTGCCAGCTCCCTTCGGTCAGCTAACTATGGCTACACCTTC	CASSLRSANYGYTF
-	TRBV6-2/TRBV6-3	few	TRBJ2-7	TGTGCCAGCAGTTTAGGCCCACTCTTCGAGGTGTGGGAGCAGTACTTC	CASSLGPLFEVWEQYF
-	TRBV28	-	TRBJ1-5	TGTGCCAGCAAGCGGCAGGGTCAGCCCCAGCATTTT	CASKRQGQPQHF
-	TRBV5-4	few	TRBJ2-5	TGTGCCAGCAGCTTGGCCAGGTACCAAGAGACCCAGTACTTC	CASSLARYQETQYF
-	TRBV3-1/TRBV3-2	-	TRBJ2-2	TGTGCCAGCAGCCAAGCGGAGCGGCAGAACACCGGGGAGCTGTTTTTT	CASSQAERQNTGELFF
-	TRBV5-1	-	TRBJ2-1	TGCGCCAGCAGCTTAGGGCTAGAGAGGGTCTTC	CASSLGLERVF
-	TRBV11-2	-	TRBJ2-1	TGTGCCAGCAGCTTAGATCACCAAAATGAGCAGTTCTTC	CASSLDHQNEQFF
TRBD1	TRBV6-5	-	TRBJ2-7	TGTGCCAGCAGTTACAGACAGGGCGGCGAGCAGTACTTC	CASSYRQGGEQYF
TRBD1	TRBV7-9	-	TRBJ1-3	TGTGCCAGCAGCTTAGAACAGGGGGACACCATATATTTT	CASSLEQGDTIYF
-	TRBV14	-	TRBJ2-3	TGTGCCAGCAGCCATGGGGGCACTAGAGATACGCAGTATTTT	CASSHGGTRDTQYF
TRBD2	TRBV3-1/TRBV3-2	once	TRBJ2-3	TGTGCCAGCAGCCAAGGGGCTACTAGCGGCCCTAGGGATACGCAGTATTTT	CASSQGATSGPRDTQYF
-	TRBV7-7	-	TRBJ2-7	TGTGCTAGCTCCGAGTCTGGGGACCACGAGCAGTACTTC	CASSESGDHEQYF
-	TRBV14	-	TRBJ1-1	TGTGCCAGCAGGCGGGAGATAAGAACTGAAGCTTTCTTT	CASRREIRTEAFF
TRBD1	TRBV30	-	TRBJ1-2	TGTGCCTGGAGTCCAGAGCGGGGGAGCAGGGGGAGGTATGGCTACACCTTC	CAWSPERGSRGRYGYTF
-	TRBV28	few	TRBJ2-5	TGTGCCAGCAATCCGACGGGTAGAGAGACCCAGTACTTC	CASNPTGRETQYF
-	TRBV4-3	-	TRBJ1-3	TGCGCCAGCAGCCAACTACAGGGTTCTGGAAACACCATATATTTT	CASSQLQGSGNTIYF
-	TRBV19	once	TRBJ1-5	TGTGCCAGTAAAGCGGGGGATCAGCCCCAGCATTTT	CASKAGDQPQHF
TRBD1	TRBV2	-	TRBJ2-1	TGTGCCAGCAGTGGGGGACAGCGGAACAATGAGCAGTTCTTC	CASSGGQRNNEQFF
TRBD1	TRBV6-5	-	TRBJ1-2	TGTGCCAGCAGAGGGGGACAGGGGGCGAGGGGCTACACCTTC	CASRGGQGARGYTF
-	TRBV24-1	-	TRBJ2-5	TGTGCCACCAGTGATTTCCGACACAACCAAGAGACCCAGTACTTC	CATSDFRHNQETQYF
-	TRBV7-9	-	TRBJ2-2	TGTGCCAGCAGTTTATACACCGGGGAGCTGTTTTTT	CASSLYTGELFF
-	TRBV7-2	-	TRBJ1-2	TGTGCCAGCAGCCCAAGTACAGGGACCTATGGCTACACCTTC	CASSPSTGTYGYTF
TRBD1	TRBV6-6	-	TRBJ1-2	TGTGCCAGCAGTCCCGGACAGGGCGGTTATGGCTACACCTTC	CASSPGQGGYGYTF
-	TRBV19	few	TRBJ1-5	TGTGCCAGTAGTACGAGGGCGGGGGGCAATCAGCCCCAGCATTTT	CASSTRAGGNQPQHF
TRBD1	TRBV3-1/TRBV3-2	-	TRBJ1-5	TGTGCCAGCAGCCCAGGGGGGGTCGAATCGCCCCAGCATTTT	CASSPGGVESPQHF
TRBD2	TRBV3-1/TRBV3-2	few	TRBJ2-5	TGTGCCAGCAGCCAAGATCGAGCGGGGGGGAAGACCCAGTACTTC	CASSQDRAGGKTQYF
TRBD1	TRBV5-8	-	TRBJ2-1	TGTGCCAGCAGCTTGGAGCAGGGGGTATACAATGAGCAGTTCTTC	CASSLEQGVYNEQFF
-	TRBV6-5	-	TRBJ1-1	TGTGCCAGCAATCCGGGACGGCTCACTGAAGCTTTCTTT	CASNPGRLTEAFF
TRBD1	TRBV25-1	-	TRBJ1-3	TGTGCCAGCAGTGATCGGGACAGGGTTAACACCATATATTTT	CASSDRDRVNTIYF
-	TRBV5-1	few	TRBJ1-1	TGCGCCAGCAGCCCGCCGGGGAGGAGCGCTGAAGCTTTCTTT	CASSPPGRSAEAFF
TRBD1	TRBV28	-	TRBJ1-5	TGTGCCAGCAGTCTTTCAGGGGGGACGGGGTTCAATCAGCCCCAGCATTTT	CASSLSGGTGFNQPQHF